This T cell receptor (beta chain) was documented in a study of T cells expressing NK-cell markers. Following a re-call of the 5' RACE reads, TCRdb has one entry per CDR3 protein and lacks DNA. In all, the sample yields some 450,000 distinct CDR3 sequences. CDR1 is MNHEY, CDR2 SVGAGI, per germline. CDR3 length equals 15 residues. The source is a woman aged 18-70 years in good health. J is TRBJ2-1 and V is TRBV6-5; TCRdb's D call, TRBD2, is unchecked because there is no DNA. The material sequenced was blood T cells: a sorted CD56 or NKG2C T cell subset, CD4+ or CD8+ T cells, or bulk PBMC T cells (not recorded which). Here the CDR3 reads CASSYLGLAANEQFF.